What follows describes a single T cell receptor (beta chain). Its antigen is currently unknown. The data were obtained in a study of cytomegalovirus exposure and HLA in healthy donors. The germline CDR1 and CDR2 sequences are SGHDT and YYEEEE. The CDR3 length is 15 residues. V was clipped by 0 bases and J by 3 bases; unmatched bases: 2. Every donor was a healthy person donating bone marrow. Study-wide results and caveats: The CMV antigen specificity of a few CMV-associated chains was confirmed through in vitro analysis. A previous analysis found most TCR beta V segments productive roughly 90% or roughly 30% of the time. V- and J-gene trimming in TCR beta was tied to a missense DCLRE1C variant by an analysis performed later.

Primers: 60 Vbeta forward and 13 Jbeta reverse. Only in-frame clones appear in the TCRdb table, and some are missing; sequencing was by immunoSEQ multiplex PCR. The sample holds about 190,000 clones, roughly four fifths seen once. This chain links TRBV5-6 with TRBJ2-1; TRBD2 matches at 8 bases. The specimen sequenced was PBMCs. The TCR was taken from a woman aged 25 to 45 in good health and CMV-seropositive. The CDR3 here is CASSLGLANYNEQFF. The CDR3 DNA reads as TGTGCCAGCAGCTTGGGACTAGCGAACTACAATGAGCAGTTCTTC.